Listed here are 5 T cell receptor beta chains from one sample, sequenced in a study of T cell responses to AZD1222 COVID-19 vaccine. Produced via immunoSEQ multiplex PCR; TCRdb's table is partial and in-frame only. The repertoire holds about 170,000 clones, roughly 93% seen once, with around 3.8% in the top ten. Source: peripheral blood, taken on day 0 of AZD1222 vaccination. These receptors came from an adult in good health.

The rearrangement links TRBV19 to TRBJ2-2; D not resolved. V was pared by 6 bases and J by 4 bases, with 15 bases between. CDR1 is LNHDA, CDR2 SQIVND, per germline (reference sequence). The CDR3 sequence is 15 residues long. Here the CDR3 reads CASRRKGWSTGELFF. The CDR3, as DNA: TGTGCCAGTAGGCGAAAAGGCTGGTCCACCGGGGAGCTGTTTTTT.

The chain joins TRBV11-2 to TRBJ1-4; 8 bases are a match to TRBD1. The CDR3 has 15 amino acids. Trimming took 6 bases from V and 0 from J; bases not matched to a gene: 3. The germline V gene encodes CDR1 SGHAT and CDR2 FQNNGV. CDR3 protein: CASSQGATTNEKLFF. CDR3 bases: TGTGCCAGCAGTCAGGGGGCGACAACTAATGAAAAACTGTTTTTT.

V usage is TRBV4-1 and J usage is TRBJ1-6, with unresolved D. CDR1 and CDR2 from the germline V gene are MGHRA and YSYEKL. The CDR3 has 13 residues. Trimming took 7 bases from V and 8 from J, leaving 12 bases between them. The CDR3 coding sequence is TGCGCCAGCAAGATGTACGGAGATTCACCCCTCCACTTT. It translates to CASKMYGDSPLHF.

The chain recombines TRBV29-1 with TRBJ2-1; D gene unclear. The V and J ends lost 4 bases and 9 bases respectively, with 7 bases between them. The CDR3 extends over 10 amino acids. The germline V gene has CDR1 SQVTM and CDR2 ANQGSEA. The CDR3 sequence is CSVVRGEQFF. The CDR3 DNA sequence: TGCAGCGTTGTACGCGGTGAGCAGTTCTTC.

The chain has TRBV11-2 and TRBJ1-2, with a possible D match to TRBD1 (5 bases). The CDR3 has 17 residues. V was clipped by 6 bases and J by 7 bases, with 27 bases between them. The germline CDR1 and CDR2 sequences are SGHAT and FQNNGV. This chain's CDR3 is CASSSQPKTGPGGGYTF. DNA for the CDR3: TGTGCCAGCAGTTCACAACCTAAGACGGGGCCGGGAGGTGGCTACACCTTC.